This TCR beta chain was documented in a study of T cell clones after liver transplantation. Across the whole study: Pre-transplant mixed lymphocyte reactions yielded third-party-reactive TCRbeta sequences as comparators for graft-donor-reactive sequences.

As to this clone: The target antigen is unknown.

The CDR3 totals 17 residues. The germline V and J ends were trimmed by 3 bases and 2 bases, with 19 bases remaining between them. Per the germline V gene, CDR1 is LGHNA and CDR2 is YSLEER. Some clones are missing from TCRdb's copy, which holds only in-frame ones; the method was immunoSEQ multiplex PCR. The sample shows around 75,000 clones, around 84% of them seen only once. The study, taken as a whole, reports: The donor-reactive repertoire was only partly measurable in a couple of subjects, lacking donor cells.

Sequencing was performed on CD4+ T cells from blood, taken 48 months after liver transplant. This receptor was obtained from a human patient who received a liver transplant. Some T cells may originate from the graft donor. The chain carries TRBV4-3 and TRBJ1-2, with TRBD1 as a possible D gene (5 bases). The CDR3 reads CASSHIAGPSGNYGYTF. CDR3 nucleotide sequence: TGCGCCAGCAGCCACATAGCGGGACCGTCAGGCAACTATGGCTACACCTTC.